The 27 T cell receptor beta chains in this list originate from one sample, sequenced in a study of CD8 T cells in ankylosing spondylitis (dated by TCRdb to 2016 to 2017). Broader findings and caveats from the paper: A TCR beta motif made up of eight or nine highly homologous amino acid variants appeared to be characteristic of blood from ankylosing spondylitis patients.

The library came from 5' RACE. Sequencing used an Illumina HiSeq 2500. In TCRdb, the public reads were trimmed at Q25 with fastp and aligned with MiXCR, with productive beta chains retained. Duplicate CDR3 protein sequences are folded into a single record with the most common DNA and genes. The sample includes fewer than 550,000 distinct CDR3 sequences, with over 4% observed a single time. The top ten hold under 4.5% of the sample. No antigen is known for these receptors. The sequenced sample was blood, either unsorted or a sorted T cell fraction (not recorded which). All receptors derive from a male donor with ankylosing spondylitis.

This clonotype was recorded many times. This chain uses TRBV11-2 with TRBJ2-1, with no clear D. CDR1 SGHAT and CDR2 FQNNGV come from the germline V gene. Trimming left V 5 bases short and J 3 bases short, with 11 bases between. CDR3 size: 14 residues. In DNA form, the CDR3 reads TGTGCCAGCAGCCCCCGAGGCTTCTACAATGAGCAGTTCTTC. Translated: CASSPRGFYNEQFF.

This clonotype was seen at least ten times. The V call is TRBV10-3, the J call TRBJ1-6; no definite D call. CDR1 is ENHRY, CDR2 SYGVKD, per germline. V gave up 5 bases and J gave up 10 bases, with 12 bases separating them. This CDR3 comprises 13 residues. The CDR3 sequence: CAISIERTSPLHF. The CDR3 DNA is TGTGCCATCAGTATAGAAAGGACGTCACCCCTCCACTTT.

This clonotype was found many times. The rearrangement uses TRBV18 and TRBJ2-5; 11 positions match TRBD1. V dropped 3 bases and J dropped 0; count of bases not matched to a gene: 9. The CDR3 has 18 amino acids. The germline gives CDR1 KGHSH, CDR2 LQKENI. The CDR3, as DNA: TGTGCCAGCTCACCCCCGAGGACAGGGGGCCGGTACCAAGAGACCCAGTACTTC. Amino acid sequence: CASSPPRTGGRYQETQYF.

This clonotype has at least ten counts. CDR3 residues: CASSFSSRRNEQFF. CDR3 nucleotide sequence: TGTGCCAGCAGTTTTTCGTCGCGGCGGAATGAGCAGTTCTTC. The chain recombines TRBV12-3 or TRBV12-4 with TRBJ2-1; D gene unclear. V was clipped by 3 bases and J by 7 bases, with 13 bases between them. The CDR3 consists of 14 residues.

This clonotype was counted many times. The genes are TRBV27 and TRBJ2-7; 9 nucleotides match TRBD1. The germline gives CDR1 MNHEY, CDR2 SMNVEV (reference sequence). The V segment lost 5 bases and the J segment 0 bases; nucleotides outside the gene matches: 8. This CDR3 spans 16 amino acids. Written as DNA, the CDR3 is TGTGCCAGCAGTCCCCATCGACAGGGGGTCTCCTACGAGCAGTACTTC. It yields the protein CASSPHRQGVSYEQYF.

In its sample, this clonotype was seen many times. The chain couples TRBV15 to TRBJ2-5; D is unresolved. The CDR3 is 14 residues long. Germline CDR1 reads LNHNV; CDR2 reads YYDKDF (reference sequence). Trimming removed 0 bases from V and 2 bases from J, with 7 bases in between. The CDR3 loop reads CATSRETAQETQYF. In nucleotides, the CDR3 is TGTGCCACCAGCAGAGAAACGGCGCAAGAGACCCAGTACTTC.

Ten or more counts support this clonotype. The V call is TRBV9, the J call TRBJ1-2; D is unresolved. The germline V and J ends were trimmed by 4 bases and 0 bases, with 22 bases remaining between them. Germline CDR1 and CDR2: SGDLS and YYNGEE. This CDR3 contains 18 residues. CDR3 nucleotides: TGTGCCAGCAGCCATGGGCGCCTAGCAGAGAATACTAACTATGGCTACACCTTC. Translation gives CASSHGRLAENTNYGYTF.

In its sample, this clonotype was seen many times. This chain links TRBV20-1 with TRBJ1-6, with 7 bases that match TRBD1. Looked up from germline, CDR1 is DFQATT and CDR2 is SNEGSKA (reference sequence). The CDR3 is made up of 13 amino acids. V lost 5 bases to trimming and J lost 9 bases; unmatched junction nucleotides: 7. The CDR3, as DNA: TGCAGTGCTTTCGGACAGGAAGCTTCACCCCTCCACTTT. Its protein is CSAFGQEASPLHF.

Comment on this clonotype: One base away lies a much larger clone, so this may be a sequencing read error. V is TRBV4-3 and J is TRBJ2-3; the match to TRBD2 covers 9 bases. The CDR3 length is 17 residues. Per the germline V gene, CDR1 is LGHNA and CDR2 is YSLEER. The CDR3 nucleotides are TGCGCCAGCAGCCAAGGGCAGCGGGGGGTGAGCACAGATACGCAGTGTTTT. Protein sequence: CASSQGQRGVSTDTQCF.

This clonotype was observed at least ten times. The CDR3 spells CASSRGVLPEKLFF. In DNA, the CDR3 is TGCGCCAGCAGCCGGGGGGTCCTCCCGGAAAAACTGTTTTTT. The chain joins TRBV4-3 to TRBJ1-4; D perhaps matches TRBD1 (5 bases). Deletions cut 4 bases from V and 8 bases from J, with 14 bases between. The CDR3 runs 14 residues. The V gene's germline CDR1 is LGHNA and CDR2 YSLEER.

The sample holds many counts of this clonotype. The V gene is TRBV18, the J gene TRBJ1-5; D remains ambiguous. The CDR3 loop spans 15 amino acids. Germline CDR1 KGHSH, CDR2 LQKENI. V lost 2 bases, J lost 2 bases, and 10 bases lay in between. In nucleotides, the CDR3 is TGTGCCAGCTCACCAAGGGAGTCCCGCAATCAGCCCCAGCATTTT. Translation gives CASSPRESRNQPQHF.

This clonotype was picked up many times. The chain employs TRBV29-1 and TRBJ1-1; 7 bases fit TRBD1. The length of the CDR3 is 13 residues. V trimming: 7 bases; J trimming: 3 bases; junction bases outside the gene matches: 8. Germline V gene data show CDR1 as SQVTM and CDR2 as ANQGSEA. CDR3 nucleotide sequence: TGCAGCGCGATCAGGGACAGAGACACTGAAGCTTTCTTT. Protein sequence: CSAIRDRDTEAFF.

This clonotype was seen ten or more times. The chain carries TRBV10-3 and TRBJ2-7, with D possibly being TRBD1 or TRBD2 (5 bases each). The CDR3 has 13 residues. From germline, CDR1 is ENHRY and CDR2 SYGVKD. The germline V and J ends were trimmed by 8 bases and 4 bases, with 15 bases remaining between them. This CDR3 is CAIGNRDGYEQYF. CDR3 DNA sequence: TGTGCCATCGGGAATCGGGACGGGTACGAGCAGTACTTC.

Many counts were recorded for this clonotype. The V and J genes are TRBV5-1 and TRBJ2-1, with 8 bases fitting TRBD2. The CDR3 has 15 residues. Trimming cost V 0 bases and J 5 bases; bases outside gene matches: 4. CDR1 SGHRS and CDR2 YFSETQ come from the germline V gene. The CDR3 region has the DNA TGCGCCAGCAGCTTGGTAGCGGGGAGTGACAATGAGCAGTTCTTC. Its protein product is CASSLVAGSDNEQFF.

This clonotype was recorded many times. This chain uses TRBV10-3 with TRBJ2-7; a possible D gene is TRBD2 (6 bases). Per germline, CDR1 ENHRY and CDR2 SYGVKD. Trimming shortened V by 4 bases and J by 0 bases, and 13 bases separated the two germline ends. The CDR3 is 15 residues long. In DNA form, the CDR3 reads TGTGCCATCAGTGCTCGGGGGTTAGACTCCTACGAGCAGTACTTC. As protein: CAISARGLDSYEQYF.

This clonotype was seen many times. V and J are TRBV7-2 and TRBJ2-5, with D unclear. Germline CDR1 and CDR2: SGHTA and FQGNSA. The CDR3 has 11 amino acids. The ends were cut back, 5 bases at V and 5 bases at J, with 6 bases in the middle. The CDR3: CASSAGETQYF. The CDR3 DNA follows: TGTGCCAGCAGCGCCGGGGAGACCCAGTACTTC.

This sequence joins TRBV5-1 and TRBJ2-7; D not certain. The V gene's germline CDR1 is SGHRS and CDR2 YFSETQ. The V and J ends lost 1 base and 1 base respectively, with 6 bases between them. The CDR3 totals 13 residues. CDR3 loop: CASSLKSSYEQYF. The CDR3 bases are TGCGCCAGCAGCTTGAAAAGTTCCTACGAGCAGTACTTC.

This clonotype was observed many times. This chain connects TRBV12-3 or TRBV12-4 to TRBJ1-2; the D is unclear. Deletions cut 5 bases from V and 4 bases from J, with 11 bases between. This CDR3 is built from 13 residues. CDR3 sequence: CASSPTPLYGYTF. CDR3 coding DNA: TGTGCCAGCAGTCCTACACCTCTCTATGGCTACACCTTC.

This clonotype was observed at least ten times. V usage is TRBV9 and J usage is TRBJ1-5; 8 bases align to TRBD1. The CDR3 length is 14 residues. CDR1 is SGDLS and CDR2 is YYNGEE in the germline V gene. The ends lost 8 bases at V and 5 bases at J; junction bases unmatched: 9. CDR3 residues: CASSRTGIDQPQHF. The CDR3, as DNA: TGTGCCAGTTCTAGGACAGGGATTGATCAGCCCCAGCATTTT.

This clonotype was picked up many times. The chain carries TRBV5-1 and TRBJ2-7; D remains ambiguous. The V gene lost 4 bases and the J gene lost 0 bases, with 14 bases spanning the gap. Germline-derived CDR1 and CDR2 are SGHRS and YFSETQ. The CDR3 contains 15 residues. CDR3 residues: CASSREVWGSYEQYF. The CDR3 DNA reads TGCGCCAGCAGCCGCGAGGTATGGGGCTCCTACGAGCAGTACTTC.

This clonotype has ten or more counts. The chain has TRBV7-8 and TRBJ2-5, with D possibly TRBD1 on 6 matching bases. The germline CDR1 and CDR2 sequences are SGHVS and FQNEAQ. CDR3 length: 14 amino acids. Trimming took 1 base from V and 7 from J, leaving 13 bases between them. CDR3 sequence reads: CASSLVGGRMTQYF. The CDR3 DNA is TGTGCCAGCAGCTTAGTTGGGGGCAGGATGACCCAGTACTTC.

This clonotype was counted many times. The chain uses TRBV5-1 and TRBJ2-5; tentatively, D is TRBD1 or TRBD2 (5 bases each). Trimming removed 1 base from V and 2 bases from J, with 9 bases in between. The CDR3 runs 14 residues. Germline V gene lookup returns CDR1 SGHRS and CDR2 YFSETQ. DNA for the CDR3: TGCGCCAGCAGCTTGATGGGGGATCAAGAGACCCAGTACTTC. This encodes CASSLMGDQETQYF.

This clonotype appeared a few times. The chain has TRBV11-3 and TRBJ1-1, with D perhaps TRBD1 (6 bases). Germline V CDR1 and CDR2: SGHNT, YENEEA. The CDR3 spans 14 residues. Trimming stripped 5 bases from V and 3 bases from J, with 13 bases between. Here the CDR3 DNA reads TGTGCCAGCAGCAGATCAGGGGCGGACACTGAAGCTTTCTTT. Translated: CASSRSGADTEAFF.

The V gene is TRBV5-1, the J gene TRBJ2-1, with D perhaps TRBD2 (7 bases). The CDR3 has 19 amino acids. Germline values: CDR1 SGHRS, CDR2 YFSETQ. The CDR3 DNA reads TGCGCTCTTGGGGGGGGCAGCCCCTTCCCACTGTGCTCCTACAATGAGCAGTTCTTC. Translated: CALGGGSPFPLCSYNEQFF.

This clonotype appeared many times. The V call is TRBV16, the J call TRBJ1-5, with a weak D call TRBD1 (5 bases). The V gene lost 2 bases and the J gene lost 1 base, with 21 bases spanning the gap. Germline-derived CDR1 and CDR2 are KGHSY and FQNENV. The CDR3 is made up of 19 amino acids. The CDR3 nucleotides are TGTGCCAGCAGCCAACCTTGGTCCGGGACTCCCCTAAGCAATCAGCCCCAGCATTTT. It encodes CASSQPWSGTPLSNQPQHF.

This clonotype was seen many times. The rearrangement links TRBV6-1 to TRBJ1-1; no clear D gene. The CDR3 is 14 residues long. Germline V gene data show CDR1 as MNHNS and CDR2 as SASEGT. V dropped 3 bases and J dropped 4 bases, with 12 bases sitting between them. CDR3 nucleotides: TGTGCCAGCAGTGACCCTCCCCTGGGCACTGAAGCTTTCTTT. Amino acid sequence: CASSDPPLGTEAFF.

This clonotype was found many times. The chain links TRBV7-9 to TRBJ1-1, with D tentatively TRBD1 (5 bases). The germline V and J ends were trimmed by 6 bases and 1 base, with 12 bases remaining between them. This CDR3 spans 14 amino acids. CDR1 SEHNR and CDR2 FQNEAQ come from the germline V gene (reference sequence). Written as DNA, the CDR3 is TGTGCCAGCAGAACCCAGGGTGGGAACACTGAAGCTTTCTTT. It encodes CASRTQGGNTEAFF. Variable domain in full (rest from reference TRBV7-9 and TRBJ1-1): DTGVSQNPRHKITKRGQNVTFRCDPISEHNRLYWYRQTLGQGPEFLTYFQNEAQLEKSRLLSDRFSAERPKGSFSTLEIQRTEQGDSAMYLCASRTQGGNTEAFFGQGTRLTVV.